This is a list of T cell receptor beta chains from one sample in a study of T cells in narcolepsy. The method was immunoSEQ multiplex PCR; TCRdb's version includes in-frame clones alone and lacks a portion of them. The sample has some 25,000 clones, more than 80% seen once. Sequences were obtained from CD45RA- memory CD4+ T cells from PBMCs. These receptor sequences come from a human donor with narcolepsy. CDR3s include the opening cysteine and the closing phenylalanine or tryptophan. A D gene is named only where the DNA matches it firmly. The listing skips clone size in some rows; elsewhere it reads once, few, many or a size class.

cdr3_nt	cdr3_aa	d_call	j_call	v_call	clone_size
TGTGCCAGCAGCGCCTTGGACAGACTCATGAACACTGAAGCTTTCTTT	CASSALDRLMNTEAFF	-	TRBJ1-1	TRBV5-6	-
TGTGCCAGTGGGGGACAGGGAATTAATGAAAAACTGTTTTTT	CASGGQGINEKLFF	TRBD1	TRBJ1-4	TRBV19	-
TGTGCCAGTAGTATAGCTTCGGGGGGCGCGTCAGGCTACACCTTC	CASSIASGGASGYTF	-	TRBJ1-2	TRBV19	medium-sized
TGTGCCAGCAGCCCTGAACGGGACAGATGGGAAAAACTGTTTTTT	CASSPERDRWEKLFF	TRBD1	TRBJ1-4	TRBV27	-
TGTGCCAGTAGGGAGGAGCGGGGAAGCTCCTACAATGAGCAGTTCTTC	CASREERGSSYNEQFF	TRBD2	TRBJ2-1	TRBV19	-
TGTGCCAGCAGCAAACCTTGCCTAGCGGGATACAATGAGCAGTTCTTC	CASSKPCLAGYNEQFF	-	TRBJ2-1	TRBV21-1	-
TGTGCCAGCAGCTTAGGTCGGACTCTTAGCTCCTACGAGCAGTACTTC	CASSLGRTLSSYEQYF	-	TRBJ2-7	TRBV7-8	-
TGTGCCAGCAGCAAGGGACTAGCGGGAGGGCCCCGGGACACAGATACGCAGTATTTT	CASSKGLAGGPRDTDTQYF	TRBD2	TRBJ2-3	TRBV5-6	-
TGCGCCAGCAGCCGGAACCGGGAGGCCGCCTACGAGCAGTACTTC	CASSRNREAAYEQYF	TRBD2	TRBJ2-7	TRBV4-1	-
TGTGCCAGCAGTGAAAGGGGGTCAGGTGGCTATGGCTACACCTTC	CASSERGSGGYGYTF	-	TRBJ1-2	TRBV25-1	once
TGCGCCAGCAGCAACGGACAGGGGATTCCTGAAGCTTTCTTT	CASSNGQGIPEAFF	TRBD1	TRBJ1-1	TRBV5-1	-
TGTGCCAGCAAGACAGCTTTGGGATATGAAAAACTGTTTTTT	CASKTALGYEKLFF	-	TRBJ1-4	TRBV27	-
TGCGCCAGCAGCTCTACAGATACGAACACCGGGGAGCTGTTTTTT	CASSSTDTNTGELFF	-	TRBJ2-2	TRBV5-1	-
TGTGCCAGCAGTCGCCTTAGCAGCTCCTACAATGAGCAGTTCTTC	CASSRLSSSYNEQFF	-	TRBJ2-1	TRBV6-5	-
TGTGCCAGCAGTTCCCCAACAGGGCCTAATGAAAAACTGTTTTTT	CASSSPTGPNEKLFF	-	TRBJ1-4	TRBV28	-
TGTGCCTGGAGATCTGTCACTGAAGCTTTCTTT	CAWRSVTEAFF	-	TRBJ1-1	TRBV30	-
TGTGCCATCAGCCCCAGCACCGGGGAGCTGTTTTTT	CAISPSTGELFF	-	TRBJ2-2	TRBV10-3	-
TGTGCCAGCAGCTCACCTCCAGGACACATGAACACTGAAGCTTTCTTT	CASSSPPGHMNTEAFF	-	TRBJ1-1	TRBV7-9	once
TGCAGCGTTGTTGTACAGATCCTCAGCTCCTACAATGAGCAGTTCTTC	CSVVVQILSSYNEQFF	-	TRBJ2-1	TRBV29-1	-
TGTGCCAGCAGCCTACAGGGGGCTCGGAACACTGAAGCTTTCTTT	CASSLQGARNTEAFF	TRBD1	TRBJ1-1	TRBV11-1	-
TGCAGCGTTGAGGGGGCTGCGGGAAACACCATATATTTT	CSVEGAAGNTIYF	-	TRBJ1-3	TRBV29-1	-
TGTGCCTGGAGTGTTCGGGGAACCTACGAGCAGTACTTC	CAWSVRGTYEQYF	-	TRBJ2-7	TRBV30	-
TGTGCCAGCAGCCAAACAGACGGTGACGAGCAGTACTTC	CASSQTDGDEQYF	-	TRBJ2-7	TRBV27	-
TGTGCTTTATGGGGGGTGAAAAAATCACCCCTCCACTTT	CALWGVKKSPLHF	-	TRBJ1-6	TRBV12-5	-
TGTGCCAGCAGCTTGTACGGCGGGAGTTTTGCCGGGGAGCTGTTTTTT	CASSLYGGSFAGELFF	TRBD2	TRBJ2-2	TRBV5-6	-
TGTGCCAGCAGTGCTTGGAGGGGTGAGACCCAGTACTTC	CASSAWRGETQYF	-	TRBJ2-5	TRBV28	once
TGTGCCAGCAGTGACGGTAGAGGGAGCGCGCAGTATTTT	CASSDGRGSAQYF	-	TRBJ2-3	TRBV6-4	-
TGTGCCAGCAAGACAGGGGGCGTTGAAAAACTGTTTTTT	CASKTGGVEKLFF	TRBD1	TRBJ1-4	TRBV2	-
TGCGCCAGCAGCGAAATCAATCTAGTGTCGCCGGGTGAGCAGTTCTTC	CASSEINLVSPGEQFF	-	TRBJ2-1	TRBV4-1	few
TGTGCCAGCAGCTTGGGGCTTCAGGGGATCACAGATACGCAGTATTTT	CASSLGLQGITDTQYF	-	TRBJ2-3	TRBV5-8	-
TGTGCCAGCAGCTTGGATCGGGTAGCGGGAGTGGCAGATACGCAGTATTTT	CASSLDRVAGVADTQYF	TRBD2	TRBJ2-3	TRBV5-8	-
TGTGCCACCTCACGGGGGGGACAAGAGACCCAGTACTTC	CATSRGGQETQYF	TRBD2	TRBJ2-5	TRBV11-1	-
TGTGCCAGTAGCCTAGGAGGAGTGAACACTGAAGCTTTCTTT	CASSLGGVNTEAFF	-	TRBJ1-1	TRBV19	-
TGTGCCAGCAGTGTCAGGGGGCTGGAGACCCAGTACTTC	CASSVRGLETQYF	TRBD1	TRBJ2-5	TRBV6-1	-
TGCGCCAGCAGCCTAGTACCCGGGACAGGGTCCTACGAGCAGTACTTC	CASSLVPGTGSYEQYF	TRBD1	TRBJ2-7	TRBV4-1	-
TGTGCCATCAGTGAACGGGGGAGTTGGGATGAGCAGTTCTTC	CAISERGSWDEQFF	-	TRBJ2-1	TRBV10-3	-
TGCGCCAGCAGCCAGGGATCTCGAATCTACGAGCAGTACTTC	CASSQGSRIYEQYF	-	TRBJ2-7	TRBV5-1	-
TGCAGCGCGGGACGACAGGGAGCCACCGGGGAGCTGTTTTTT	CSAGRQGATGELFF	TRBD1	TRBJ2-2	TRBV29-1	-
TGTGCCAGCAGTCGACAAGGCGGGAGACTAGATACGCAGTATTTT	CASSRQGGRLDTQYF	TRBD2	TRBJ2-3	TRBV25-1	once
TGTGCCATTACCGGGACAGGGGAAACCGGGGAGCTGTTTTTT	CAITGTGETGELFF	TRBD1	TRBJ2-2	TRBV6-4	-
TGTGCCAGCAGCTTCGGGACAGGGGGCGGCCAGCCCCAGCATTTT	CASSFGTGGGQPQHF	TRBD1	TRBJ1-5	TRBV11-1	-
TGTGCCAGCAGTTTTCAGGGGATAGCTGGCTACACCTTC	CASSFQGIAGYTF	-	TRBJ1-2	TRBV7-9	few